One and the same sample provided the 19 T cell receptor beta chains below, sequenced in a study of T cell changes during pregnancy in multiple sclerosis. TCRdb's table, derived via immunoSEQ multiplex PCR, lists solely in-frame clones and lacks some. The table records over 50,000 clones, 88% of them present only once. Material: CD4+ T cells from peripheral blood mononuclear cells, obtained in the third trimester of pregnancy. The receptors stem from a female donor with multiple sclerosis, enrolled in a pregnancy study.

The chain recombines TRBV5-4 with TRBJ2-1, with 8 bases that match TRBD2. Germline V gene lookup returns CDR1 SGHNT and CDR2 YYREEE (reference sequence). CDR3 length: 16 amino acids. Germline trimming cut 4 bases from V and 8 bases from J; bases unmatched to any gene: 14. CDR3: CASSHRSGSNWDEQFF. CDR3 bases: TGTGCCAGCAGCCATCGAAGCGGGAGCAATTGGGATGAGCAGTTCTTC.

The chain uses TRBV5-1 and TRBJ2-7; 9 bases fit TRBD1. After removal of 4 bases from V and 6 bases from J, the junction contained 11 bases not matched to a gene. CDR3 size: 15 residues. Germline-derived CDR1 and CDR2 are SGHRS and YFSETQ. The CDR3 DNA reads TGCGCCAGCAGCCCTACGGGACAGGGCGCTAGCGAGCAGTACTTC. Translation: CASSPTGQGASEQYF. The whole variable domain, filled in from reference TRBV5-1 and TRBJ2-7, reads KAGVTQTPRYLIKTRGQQVTLSCSPISGHRSVSWYQQTPGQGLQFLFEYFSETQRNKGNFPGRFSGRQFSNSRSEMNVSTLELGDSALYLCASSPTGQGASEQYFGPGTRLTVT.

This chain uses TRBV28 with TRBJ1-1; D unresolved. The CDR3 loop spans 12 amino acids. V dropped 7 bases and J dropped 3 bases, with 9 bases sitting between them. Germline values: CDR1 MDHEN, CDR2 SYDVKM. CDR3 sequence reads: CASISADTEAFF. In DNA, the CDR3 is TGTGCCAGCATTTCCGCGGACACTGAAGCTTTCTTT.

Points on this clone: It is unclear where the CDR3 begins or ends on the DNA, so no DNA is shown, and the CDR3 is as TCRdb lists it. The V and J genes are TRBV27 and TRBJ2-1; the table's TRBD1 call for D was not verified on the DNA. Germline values: CDR1 MNHEY, CDR2 SMNVEV (reference sequence). The CDR3 has 13 residues if both end residues are counted. This CDR3 is CASNFGGGAGKFF.

The chain joins TRBV5-1 to TRBJ2-7; 10 positions match TRBD1. CDR3 length equals 16 residues. The V gene's germline CDR1 is SGHRS and CDR2 YFSETQ. V was pared by 4 bases and J by 3 bases, with 10 bases of the junction left unmatched. CDR3 DNA: TGCGCCAGCAGCCGTACTTCCGGGACAGGGGTCTACGAGCAGTACTTC. Translated: CASSRTSGTGVYEQYF. Combining the CDR3 with reference TRBV5-1 and TRBJ2-7 gives the whole variable domain KAGVTQTPRYLIKTRGQQVTLSCSPISGHRSVSWYQQTPGQGLQFLFEYFSETQRNKGNFPGRFSGRQFSNSRSEMNVSTLELGDSALYLCASSRTSGTGVYEQYFGPGTRLTVT.

The rearrangement links TRBV6-6 to TRBJ2-7; unclear D gene. CDR1 and CDR2 (germline): MNHNY, SVGAGI (reference sequence). CDR3 size: 14 residues. Trimming removed 6 bases from V and 7 bases from J, with 19 bases in between. CDR3 DNA: TGTGCCAGCAGCACCGGGTCAACCCTCTGGGAGCAGTACTTC. It encodes CASSTGSTLWEQYF.

The rearrangement uses TRBV5-4 and TRBJ2-1, with 7 bases that match TRBD2. Trimming took 1 base from V and 3 from J; bases not matched to a gene: 7. The CDR3 extends over 16 amino acids. Germline values: CDR1 SGHNT, CDR2 YYREEE (reference sequence). CDR3 region: CASSLKVTSNYNEQFF. The CDR3 DNA reads TGTGCCAGCAGCTTGAAAGTGACTAGCAACTACAATGAGCAGTTCTTC.

The V and J genes are TRBV7-2 and TRBJ1-2; 8 nucleotides match TRBD1. Unmatched junction bases numbered 9, after V lost 5 bases and J lost 7 bases. This CDR3 has 14 amino acids. Germline V gene sequence: CDR1 SGHTA, CDR2 FQGNSA. CDR3 coding DNA: TGTGCCAGCAGCGGACGCACAGGGGGGGCTGGCTACACCTTC. Residues: CASSGRTGGAGYTF.

This rearrangement joins TRBV5-1 to TRBJ2-3; D is possibly TRBD2 (6 bases). The V gene lost 4 bases and the J gene lost 5 bases, with 17 bases spanning the gap. CDR3 length equals 15 residues. Germline V gene sequence: CDR1 SGHRS, CDR2 YFSETQ. CDR3 bases: TGCGCCAGCAGCGCGGACGGGGGAGGTTTAGATACGCAGTATTTT. Encoded protein: CASSADGGGLDTQYF.

The chain employs TRBV5-6 and TRBJ2-5; D gene ambiguous. Germline V gene data show CDR1 as SGHDT and CDR2 as YYEEEE. V was shortened by 3 bases and J by 7 bases, with 10 bases between the two germline ends. CDR3 length equals 12 residues. CDR3 sequence: CASSSSRATQYF. The DNA of the CDR3 is TGTGCCAGCAGCTCATCACGCGCGACCCAGTACTTC.

The V call is TRBV10-2, the J call TRBJ2-7, with a possible D match to TRBD1 (5 bases). The germline gives CDR1 WSHSY, CDR2 SAAADI. The CDR3 loop spans 13 amino acids. V was trimmed by 5 bases and J by 1 base, leaving 9 bases between them. CDR3 sequence: CASSSDRSYEQYF. CDR3 nucleotide sequence: TGCGCCAGCAGTTCAGACAGATCCTACGAGCAGTACTTC.

The rearrangement joins TRBV5-1 to TRBJ1-4; TRBD1 matches at 10 bases. Trimming removed 4 bases from V and 7 bases from J; junction bases left unmatched: 10. The germline V gene encodes CDR1 SGHRS and CDR2 YFSETQ. This CDR3 has 16 residues. The CDR3 here is CASSQRTGTGVEKLFF. In DNA, the CDR3 is TGCGCCAGCAGCCAAAGGACCGGGACAGGGGTTGAAAAACTGTTTTTT.

This clone was detected a few times. The CDR3 nucleotides are TGTGCCAGCGGGCAGTTGAGCACTGAAGCTTTCTTT. Encoded protein: CASGQLSTEAFF. The chain combines TRBV28 with TRBJ1-1; the D is unclear. Trimming shortened V by 8 bases and J by 4 bases, and 11 bases separated the two germline ends. This CDR3 region has 12 residues. Germline loops: CDR1 MDHEN, CDR2 SYDVKM.

The V and J genes are TRBV7-7 and TRBJ2-1, with TRBD2 identical over 12 bases. The germline V gene encodes CDR1 SSHAT and CDR2 FNYEAQ (reference sequence). CDR3 length: 15 residues. Trimming took 5 bases from V and 8 from J; bases not matched to a gene: 7. DNA for the CDR3: TGTGCCAGCAGCCGACTAGCGGGAGAGTTCGATGAGCAGTTCTTC. Translation: CASSRLAGEFDEQFF.

This rearrangement joins TRBV7-7 to TRBJ1-5; D gene uncertain. CDR3 length equals 13 residues. V lost 5 bases, J lost 8 bases, and 13 bases lay in between. Germline CDR1 reads SSHAT; CDR2 reads FNYEAQ (reference sequence). As DNA, the CDR3 is TGTGCCAGCAGCCTCCGTCGGGGTGAGCCCCAGCATTTT. Its translation: CASSLRRGEPQHF.

V gene TRBV6-5 combines with J gene TRBJ2-1; 13 bases are a match to TRBD2. Per germline, CDR1 MNHEY and CDR2 SVGAGI. The CDR3 covers 14 residues. The V and J ends lost 2 bases and 13 bases, in that order; junction bases with no gene match: 5. The CDR3 reads CASSYQGLAGRQFF. CDR3 nucleotide sequence: TGTGCCAGCAGTTACCAGGGACTAGCGGGGAGACAGTTCTTC.

The chain carries TRBV13 and TRBJ1-1; TRBD1 might be the D (6 bases). Germline CDR1 is PRHDT and CDR2 is FYEKMQ (reference sequence). The CDR3 is 17 amino acids. The V end was cut by 5 bases, the J end by 4 bases, with 23 bases between. CDR3 protein: CASSPSGRGNVGTEAFF. The CDR3, as DNA: TGTGCCAGCAGCCCATCGGGCAGGGGCAATGTGGGCACTGAAGCTTTCTTT.

The gene calls are TRBV6-5 and TRBJ2-2; D is unresolved. The V gene lost 0 bases and the J gene lost 6 bases, with 11 bases spanning the gap. This CDR3 spans 15 amino acids. Germline V gives CDR1 MNHEY, CDR2 SVGAGI. CDR3 sequence: CASSYSTPRPGELFF. CDR3 sequence (DNA): TGTGCCAGCAGTTACTCGACTCCCCGACCCGGGGAGCTGTTTTTT.

The chain joins TRBV7-2 to TRBJ2-1; 7 bases fit TRBD1. Germline V CDR1 and CDR2: SGHTA, FQGNSA. The CDR3 runs 12 residues. V was pared by 4 bases and J by 10 bases, with 4 bases of the junction left unmatched. The CDR3 DNA sequence: TGTGCCAGCAGCTCGGGACAGATCGAGCAGTTCTTC. As protein: CASSSGQIEQFF.